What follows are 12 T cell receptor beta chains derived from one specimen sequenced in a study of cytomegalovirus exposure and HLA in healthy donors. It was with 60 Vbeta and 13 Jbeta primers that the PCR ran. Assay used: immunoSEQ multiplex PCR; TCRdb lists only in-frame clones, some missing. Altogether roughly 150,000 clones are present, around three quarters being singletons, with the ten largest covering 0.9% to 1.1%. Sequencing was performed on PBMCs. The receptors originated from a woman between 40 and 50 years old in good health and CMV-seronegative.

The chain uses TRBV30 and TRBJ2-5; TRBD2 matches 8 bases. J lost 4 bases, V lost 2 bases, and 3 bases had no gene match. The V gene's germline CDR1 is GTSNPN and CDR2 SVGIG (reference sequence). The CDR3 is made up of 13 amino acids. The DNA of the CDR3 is TGTGCCTGGAGTCCCACTAGCGGAGAGACCCAGTACTTC. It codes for CAWSPTSGETQYF.

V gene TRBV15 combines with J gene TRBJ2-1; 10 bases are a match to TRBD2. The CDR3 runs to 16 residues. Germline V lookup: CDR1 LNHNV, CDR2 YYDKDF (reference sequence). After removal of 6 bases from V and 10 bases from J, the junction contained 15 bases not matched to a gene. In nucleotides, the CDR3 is TGTGCCACCAGGACCCTAAAGCGGGAGGGCCGGGACGAGCAGTTCTTC. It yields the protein CATRTLKREGRDEQFF.

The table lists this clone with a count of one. The CDR3 reads CASSRWATDTQYF. The DNA for the CDR3 is TGTGCCAGCAGCCGCTGGGCGACAGATACGCAGTATTTT. The rearrangement links TRBV9 to TRBJ2-3; D is undetermined. Trimming removed 4 bases at V and 3 bases at J, with 9 bases between. This CDR3 has 13 amino acids. The germline CDR1 and CDR2 sequences are SGDLS and YYNGEE.

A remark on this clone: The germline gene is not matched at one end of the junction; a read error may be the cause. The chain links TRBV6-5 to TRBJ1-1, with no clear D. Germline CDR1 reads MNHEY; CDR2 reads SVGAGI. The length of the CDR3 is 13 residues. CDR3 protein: CASSYGGNPEAFF. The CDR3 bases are TGTGCCAGCAGTTACGGAGGGAACCCTGAAGCTTTCTTT.

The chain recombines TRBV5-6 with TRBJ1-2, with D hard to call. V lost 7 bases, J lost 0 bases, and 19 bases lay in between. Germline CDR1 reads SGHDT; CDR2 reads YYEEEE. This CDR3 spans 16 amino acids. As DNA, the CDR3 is TGTGCCAGCGGGGAGTTGGGGAGCGCAACTAACTATGGCTACACCTTC. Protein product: CASGELGSATNYGYTF. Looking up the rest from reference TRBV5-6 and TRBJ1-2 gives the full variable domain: DAGVTQSPTHLIKTRGQQVTLRCSPKSGHDTVSWYQQALGQGPQFIFQYYEEEERQRGNFPDRFSGHQFPNYSSELNVNALLLGDSALYLCASGELGSATNYGYTFGSGTRLTVV.

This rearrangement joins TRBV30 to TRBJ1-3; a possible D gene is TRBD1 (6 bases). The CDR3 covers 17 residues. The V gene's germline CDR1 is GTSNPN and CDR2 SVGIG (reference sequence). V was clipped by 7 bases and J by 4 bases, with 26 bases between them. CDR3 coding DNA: TGTGCCTCCGACCTTTCCCCCACCGGGACATCGGGAAACACCATATATTTT. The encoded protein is CASDLSPTGTSGNTIYF. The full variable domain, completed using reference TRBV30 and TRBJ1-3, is SQTIHQWPATLVQPVGSPLSLECTVEGTSNPNLYWYRQAAGRGLQLLFYSVGIGQISSEVPQNLSASRPQDRQFILSSKKLLLSDSGFYLCASDLSPTGTSGNTIYFGEGSWLTVV.

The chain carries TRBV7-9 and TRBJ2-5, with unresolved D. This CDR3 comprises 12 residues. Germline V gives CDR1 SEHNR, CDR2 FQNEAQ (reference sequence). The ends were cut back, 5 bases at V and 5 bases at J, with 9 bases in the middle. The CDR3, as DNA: TGTGCCAGCAGCCCCATGGGCGAGACCCAGTACTTC. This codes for CASSPMGETQYF.

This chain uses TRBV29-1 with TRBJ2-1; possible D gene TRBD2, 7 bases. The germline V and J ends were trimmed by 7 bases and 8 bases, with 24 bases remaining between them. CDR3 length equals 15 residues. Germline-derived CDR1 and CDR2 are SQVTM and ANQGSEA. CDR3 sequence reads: CSDLRAGTGGDEQFF. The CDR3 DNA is TGCAGCGACCTCAGAGCGGGAACCGGGGGCGATGAGCAGTTCTTC.

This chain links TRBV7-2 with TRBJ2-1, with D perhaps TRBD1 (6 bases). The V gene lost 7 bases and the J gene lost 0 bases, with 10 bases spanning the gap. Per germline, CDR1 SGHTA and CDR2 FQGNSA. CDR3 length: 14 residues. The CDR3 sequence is CASTTGSSYNEQFF. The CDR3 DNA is TGTGCCAGCACAACAGGGAGCTCCTACAATGAGCAGTTCTTC.

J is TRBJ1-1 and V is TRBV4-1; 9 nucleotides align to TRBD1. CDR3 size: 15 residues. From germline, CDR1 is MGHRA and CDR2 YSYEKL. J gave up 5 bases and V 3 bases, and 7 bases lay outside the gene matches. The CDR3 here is CASSHPPTGGTEAFF. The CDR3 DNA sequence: TGCGCCAGCAGCCACCCCCCGACAGGGGGTACTGAAGCTTTCTTT.

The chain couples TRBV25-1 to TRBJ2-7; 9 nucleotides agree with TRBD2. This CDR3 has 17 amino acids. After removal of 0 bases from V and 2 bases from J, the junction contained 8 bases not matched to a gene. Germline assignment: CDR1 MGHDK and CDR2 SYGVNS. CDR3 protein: CASSEYGFGGGAYEQYF. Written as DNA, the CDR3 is TGTGCCAGCAGTGAATATGGCTTCGGCGGGGGGGCCTACGAGCAGTACTTC.

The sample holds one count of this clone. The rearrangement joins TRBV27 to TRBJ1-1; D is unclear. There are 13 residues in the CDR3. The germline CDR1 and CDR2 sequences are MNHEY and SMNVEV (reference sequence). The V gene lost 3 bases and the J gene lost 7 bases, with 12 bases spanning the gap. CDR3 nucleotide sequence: TGTGCCAGCAGTTTCACGTGGCGGGATGAAGCTTTCTTT. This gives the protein CASSFTWRDEAFF.